Each of the 19 T cell receptor beta chains below was sequenced from the same sample in a study of blood T cell repertoires in COVID-19. Data came from immunoSEQ multiplex PCR; TCRdb stores just in-frame clones and leaves some out. In the table there are about 280,000 clones, roughly 90% of which are singletons. Input material: peripheral blood. The source is a woman younger than 45 with COVID-19, enrolled during active disease.

This CDR3 is CASSPAQRASYEQYF. In nucleotides, the CDR3 is TGTGCCAGCTCACCAGCCCAGCGGGCCTCCTACGAGCAGTACTTC. The rearrangement links TRBV18 to TRBJ2-7, with TRBD2 as a possible D gene (6 bases). Germline CDR1 is KGHSH and CDR2 is LQKENI. V shed 2 bases and J shed 0 bases, with 11 bases lying between them. This CDR3 is 15 amino acids long.

The V gene is TRBV12-3 or TRBV12-4, the J gene TRBJ2-3; D uncertain. The CDR3 runs 11 residues. V gave up 3 bases and J gave up 5 bases, with 3 bases separating them. CDR3 nucleotides: TGTGCCAGCAGTTTTCAAGATACGCAGTATTTT. Its protein is CASSFQDTQYF.

The rearrangement joins TRBV27 to TRBJ1-5; no clear D gene. Trimming removed 0 bases at V and 7 bases at J, with 7 bases between. The germline V gene encodes CDR1 MNHEY and CDR2 SMNVEV (reference sequence). This CDR3 is 13 amino acids long. CDR3: CASSLSYLQPQHF. For the CDR3, the DNA is TGTGCCAGCAGTTTATCGTATCTCCAGCCCCAGCATTTT.

The rearrangement links TRBV6-1 to TRBJ2-7; TRBD2 is a possible D gene (8 bases). This CDR3 contains 16 residues. V lost 4 bases and J 5 bases, leaving 21 bases between the germline ends. Germline assignment: CDR1 MNHNS and CDR2 SASEGT. This CDR3 is CASSVQGQRGTHEQYF. CDR3 DNA: TGTGCCAGCAGTGTACAGGGACAGCGGGGGACCCACGAGCAGTACTTC.

The chain carries TRBV20-1 and TRBJ1-2; 9 positions match TRBD1. Losses at the gene ends were 3 bases for V and 4 bases for J; bases not matched to a gene: 6. The CDR3 has 14 amino acids. CDR1 DFQATT and CDR2 SNEGSKA come from the germline V gene (reference sequence). CDR3 region: CSASFGTGIYGYTF. The CDR3 bases are TGCAGTGCTAGTTTTGGGACAGGGATCTATGGCTACACCTTC.

This clone has more than one count but fewer than ten. V and J are TRBV18 and TRBJ1-2, with 8 bases aligning to TRBD1. CDR3 length equals 15 residues. V shed 2 bases and J 4 bases; nucleotides not matched to a gene: 6. Germline V gene data show CDR1 as KGHSH and CDR2 as LQKENI. The CDR3 sequence is CASSPDLTGAYGYTF. For the CDR3, the DNA is TGTGCCAGCTCACCAGATCTGACAGGGGCCTATGGCTACACCTTC.

This rearrangement joins TRBV4-2 to TRBJ2-1; D call uncertain. This CDR3 comprises 14 residues. Germline CDR1 reads LGHNA; CDR2 reads YNFKEQ. The germline V and J ends were trimmed by 5 bases and 1 base, with 9 bases remaining between them. CDR3 nucleotide sequence: TGTGCCAGCAGCTCCGCCAGGTCCTACAATGAGCAGTTCTTC. Translating it yields CASSSARSYNEQFF.

The chain links TRBV29-1 to TRBJ1-3; no clear D gene. V lost 3 bases to trimming and J lost 3 bases, with 12 bases between them. This CDR3 has 14 amino acids. Germline CDR1 SQVTM, CDR2 ANQGSEA. The CDR3 DNA is TGCAGCGTTGATGGAGGCAGCCGTGGAAACACCATATATTTT. Amino acid sequence: CSVDGGSRGNTIYF.

The rearrangement links TRBV5-4 to TRBJ1-6; no reliable D call. Trimming removed 7 bases from V and 7 bases from J, with 12 bases in between. CDR1 and CDR2 (germline): SGHNT, YYREEE (reference sequence). This CDR3 spans 13 amino acids. Here the CDR3 reads CASQTSPNSPLHF. The CDR3 DNA sequence: TGTGCCAGCCAAACATCCCCAAATTCACCCCTCCACTTT.

J is TRBJ1-5 and V is TRBV20-1; TRBD1 agrees at 9 bases. The CDR3 is 14 amino acids. CDR1 DFQATT and CDR2 SNEGSKA come from the germline V gene (reference sequence). V lost 3 bases and J lost 4; bases outside the gene matches: 4. The CDR3 reads CSASQTGGNQPQHF. DNA for the CDR3: TGCAGTGCTAGTCAGACAGGGGGGAATCAGCCCCAGCATTTT.

This clone was recorded only once. The CDR3 loop is CASSSIGAGGETQYF. In DNA, the CDR3 is TGTGCCAGCAGCTCCATCGGAGCGGGCGGGGAGACCCAGTACTTC. This chain joins TRBV5-4 and TRBJ2-5, with D perhaps TRBD2 (6 bases). In germline, CDR1 is SGHNT, CDR2 YYREEE (reference sequence). Trimming took off 3 bases at V and 5 bases at J, with 17 bases between the two ends. The CDR3 runs to 15 residues.

The chain couples TRBV5-1 to TRBJ1-2; 10 bases agree with TRBD1. CDR3 length: 16 amino acids. With 0 bases clipped from V and 6 bases from J, the junction kept 8 bases outside the gene matches. From germline, CDR1 is SGHRS and CDR2 YFSETQ. CDR3 sequence reads: CASSLAFDRGLNGYTF. The CDR3 DNA reads TGCGCCAGCAGCTTGGCCTTCGACAGGGGGCTGAATGGCTACACCTTC.

This sequence joins TRBV18 and TRBJ1-2, with 9 bases identical to TRBD1. Trimming removed 4 bases from V and 13 bases from J; junction bases left unmatched: 10. The CDR3 extends over 13 amino acids. Per the germline V gene, CDR1 is KGHSH and CDR2 is LQKENI. CDR3 in amino acids: CASSLKMGTGPTF. The CDR3 DNA sequence: TGTGCCAGCTCACTTAAAATGGGGACAGGGCCCACCTTC.

The chain is built from TRBV2 and TRBJ2-2; D is ambiguous. V shed 5 bases and J shed 0 bases, with 7 bases lying between them. The CDR3 has 14 residues. CDR1 is SNHLY, CDR2 FYNNEI, per germline. The CDR3 DNA is TGTGCCAGCAGTCCGAGCCCGAACACCGGGGAGCTGTTTTTT. Protein sequence: CASSPSPNTGELFF.

This sequence joins TRBV7-9 and TRBJ2-7; 10 bases agree with TRBD1. Unmatched junction bases numbered 6, after V lost 1 base and J lost 6 bases. The CDR3 loop spans 15 amino acids. CDR1 is SEHNR and CDR2 is FQNEAQ in the germline V gene (reference sequence). The CDR3 DNA reads TGTGCCAGCAGCTTAGGGCCCGGGACAGGGGCCGAGCAGTACTTC. Protein sequence: CASSLGPGTGAEQYF. Supplemented by reference TRBV7-9 and TRBJ2-7, the full variable domain reads DTGVSQNPRHKITKRGQNVTFRCDPISEHNRLYWYRQTLGQGPEFLTYFQNEAQLEKSRLLSDRFSAERPKGSFSTLEIQRTEQGDSAMYLCASSLGPGTGAEQYFGPGTRLTVT.

The chain couples TRBV4-3 to TRBJ1-2, with TRBD1 as a possible D gene (6 bases). The CDR3 is made up of 14 amino acids. V gave up 4 bases and J gave up 7 bases, with 16 bases separating them. CDR1 is LGHNA and CDR2 is YSLEER in the germline V gene. The CDR3 coding sequence is TGCGCCAGCAGCCGGACAGCTGGGAGAGGTGGCTACACCTTC. Its translation is CASSRTAGRGGYTF.

The gene calls are TRBV7-2 and TRBJ1-1; weak D call: TRBD1 (5 bases). V was trimmed by 1 base and J by 9 bases, leaving 12 bases between them. CDR1 is SGHTA, CDR2 FQGNSA, per germline. The CDR3 is 13 amino acids. The chain's CDR3 is CASSLEPGYKAFF. In nucleotides, the CDR3 is TGTGCCAGCAGCTTAGAGCCAGGGTATAAAGCTTTCTTT.

The genes are TRBV10-2 and TRBJ2-7; 9 nucleotides line up with TRBD2. Germline V gene data show CDR1 as WSHSY and CDR2 as SAAADI. The CDR3 length is 13 residues. V shed 8 bases and J 5 bases; nucleotides not matched to a gene: 7. The DNA of the CDR3 is TGCGCCAGCGAGGCGGGAGGGATCAACGAGCAGTACTTC. It translates to CASEAGGINEQYF.

The chain employs TRBV5-1 and TRBJ2-2; D is perhaps TRBD1 (6 bases). The ends were cut back, 4 bases at V and 6 bases at J, with 13 bases in the middle. CDR3 length: 14 residues. Germline V gene data show CDR1 as SGHRS and CDR2 as YFSETQ. This CDR3 reads CASSLGHQAGELFF. The CDR3 region has the DNA TGCGCCAGCAGCCTGGGACATCAAGCCGGGGAGCTGTTTTTT.